The rows below give T cell receptor beta chains drawn from one sample of a study of cytomegalovirus exposure and HLA in healthy donors. Sequenced by immunoSEQ multiplex PCR; TCRdb stores in-frame clones only, minus some. The data contain approximately 120,000 clones, roughly 75% of them singletons. The specimen sequenced was PBMCs. The receptors shown here come from a female donor in good health and CMV-seronegative. CDR3s include the opening cysteine and the closing phenylalanine or tryptophan. The D gene is left open where the match is weak. Rows may omit the clone size; those that give it use once, few, many or a size class.

J: TRBJ1-1
size: NA
D: TRBD1
V: TRBV7-9
DNA: TGTGCCAGCAGCTTAGGGGGTTGGACAGGGAAGGCCTCGGACACTGAAGCTTTCTTT
CDR3: CASSLGGWTGKASDTEAFF

J: TRBJ2-7
size: NA
D: NA
V: TRBV5-6
DNA: TGTGCCAGCAGCTTTAACAGGGCCATTCCCACCTACGAGCAGTACTTC
CDR3: CASSFNRAIPTYEQYF

J: TRBJ1-1
size: NA
D: TRBD1
V: TRBV7-2
DNA: TGTGCCAGCAGCTTAGGACAGGGAGCACGGCAAGCTTTCTTT
CDR3: CASSLGQGARQAFF

J: TRBJ1-2
size: NA
D: TRBD1
V: TRBV2
DNA: TGTGCCAGCAGTGGGGACAGGGGAAACTATGGCTACACCTTC
CDR3: CASSGDRGNYGYTF

J: TRBJ1-2
size: NA
D: NA
V: TRBV29-1
DNA: TGCAGCGTCGCGACAGGCTCGTCCTATGGCTACACCTTC
CDR3: CSVATGSSYGYTF

J: TRBJ1-2
size: NA
D: NA
V: TRBV5-1
DNA: TGCGCCAGCAGCGGGGGGGATGGAGGCTACACCTTC
CDR3: CASSGGDGGYTF

J: TRBJ2-1
size: NA
D: TRBD1
V: TRBV5-6
DNA: TGTGCCAGCAGCTGGGGGACAGGCGCTAGGGAGCAGTTCTTC
CDR3: CASSWGTGAREQFF

J: TRBJ1-1
size: NA
D: TRBD1
V: TRBV13
DNA: TGTGCCAGCAGCCCGAGGGACAGGGGTCATGAAGCTTTCTTT
CDR3: CASSPRDRGHEAFF

J: TRBJ1-3
size: NA
D: NA
V: TRBV4-1
DNA: TGCGCCAGCAGCACCCCCCGGACAAACTCAGCTAAAACCGGATACACCATATATTTT
CDR3: CASSTPRTNSAKTGYTIYF

J: TRBJ1-4
size: NA
D: TRBD1
V: TRBV19
DNA: TGTGCCAGTAGTGGCCGAACCGGGACAGGGGATGAAAAACTGTTTTTT
CDR3: CASSGRTGTGDEKLFF

J: TRBJ1-2
size: few
D: NA
V: TRBV5-4
DNA: TGTGCCAGCAGCTTGGAGGGGTACTATGGCTACACCTTC
CDR3: CASSLEGYYGYTF

J: TRBJ2-7
size: few
D: TRBD1
V: TRBV2
DNA: TGTGCCAGCAGTAAAGGGACAGGGGGCTACGAGCAGTACTTC
CDR3: CASSKGTGGYEQYF

J: TRBJ1-5
size: NA
D: NA
V: TRBV30
DNA: TGTGCCTGGAGTGCGGGTTCTGGCAATCAGCCCCAGCATTTT
CDR3: CAWSAGSGNQPQHF

J: TRBJ1-3
size: NA
D: NA
V: TRBV5-1
DNA: TGCGCCAGCAGCGTAAAGGGGGACGCTGGAAACACCATATATTTT
CDR3: CASSVKGDAGNTIYF

J: TRBJ2-1
size: NA
D: NA
V: TRBV7-3
DNA: TGTGCCAGCAGCGTAGCCCGTACTGCTGAGCAGTTCTTC
CDR3: CASSVARTAEQFF

J: TRBJ1-3
size: NA
D: NA
V: TRBV14
DNA: TGTGCCAGCAGCCAAGACAGAGGAAACACCATATATTTT
CDR3: CASSQDRGNTIYF

J: TRBJ1-1
size: NA
D: NA
V: TRBV6-1
DNA: TGTGCCAGCAGCGTGACAGGCGTGAACACTGAAGCTTTCTTT
CDR3: CASSVTGVNTEAFF

J: TRBJ2-1
size: NA
D: NA
V: TRBV6-5
DNA: TGTGCCAGCAGTTACAGCCGTGAGCAGTTCTTC
CDR3: CASSYSREQFF

J: TRBJ2-3
size: NA
D: TRBD2
V: TRBV10-1
DNA: TGCGCCAGCAGCGGCAGCGGGGGGATGAGGGATACGCAGTATTTT
CDR3: CASSGSGGMRDTQYF

J: TRBJ2-7
size: once
D: TRBD1
V: TRBV28
DNA: TGTGCCGGCAGTTGGACAGGGGGCAGGTCCTACGAGCAGTACTTC
CDR3: CAGSWTGGRSYEQYF

J: TRBJ2-7
size: few
D: TRBD1
V: TRBV30
DNA: TGTGCCTCCACCCCGGGACAGTTAAATGACGAGCAGTACTTC
CDR3: CASTPGQLNDEQYF

J: TRBJ2-6
size: once
D: NA
V: TRBV18
DNA: TGTGCCAGCTCACCGGCGGGGCCTGGGGCCAACGTCCTGACTTTC
CDR3: CASSPAGPGANVLTF

J: TRBJ1-2
size: NA
D: NA
V: TRBV5-4
DNA: TGTGCCAGCAGCTTAGACAGCTATGGCTACACCTTC
CDR3: CASSLDSYGYTF

J: TRBJ2-7
size: NA
D: TRBD1
V: TRBV28
DNA: TGTGCCAGCAGCACAGGGGGCGGCCACGAGCAGTACTTC
CDR3: CASSTGGGHEQYF

J: TRBJ2-1
size: NA
D: NA
V: TRBV7-9
DNA: TGTGCCAGCAGCTTAGGTTTAGCCGGAAGACGTTACAATGAGCAGTTCTTC
CDR3: CASSLGLAGRRYNEQFF

J: TRBJ2-2
size: NA
D: NA
V: TRBV28
DNA: TGTGCCAGCAGTGCACAGGTCGGGGAGCTGTTTTTT
CDR3: CASSAQVGELFF

J: TRBJ2-1
size: NA
D: NA
V: TRBV5-1
DNA: TGCGCCAGCACCCATCGGCTAGCTGCGAGCTCCTACAATGAGCAGTTCTTC
CDR3: CASTHRLAASSYNEQFF

J: TRBJ2-6
size: NA
D: NA
V: TRBV19
DNA: TGTGCCAGTAAGACAGCTCCCAACTCTGGGGCCAACGTCCTGACTTTC
CDR3: CASKTAPNSGANVLTF

J: TRBJ2-1
size: NA
D: TRBD1
V: TRBV10-3
DNA: TGTGCCATCAGTGAGGCGGACAGGGGTCTTTACAATGAGCAGTTCTTC
CDR3: CAISEADRGLYNEQFF

J: TRBJ2-2
size: NA
D: NA
V: TRBV28
DNA: TGTGCCAGCACTCCGTGGGGGGGGCGTAATTCCGGGGAGCTGTTTTTT
CDR3: CASTPWGGRNSGELFF

J: TRBJ1-2
size: NA
D: NA
V: TRBV20-1
DNA: TGCAGTGCTAAACGGTCGGGTGGCTACACCTTC
CDR3: CSAKRSGGYTF

J: TRBJ2-3
size: NA
D: NA
V: TRBV5-1
DNA: TGCGCCAGCACCCCGGGACTCAGCACAGATACGCAGTATTTT
CDR3: CASTPGLSTDTQYF

J: TRBJ2-1
size: NA
D: TRBD1
V: TRBV13
DNA: TGTGCCAGCAGCGGAACAGGGGTAGAGGAGCAGTTCTTC
CDR3: CASSGTGVEEQFF